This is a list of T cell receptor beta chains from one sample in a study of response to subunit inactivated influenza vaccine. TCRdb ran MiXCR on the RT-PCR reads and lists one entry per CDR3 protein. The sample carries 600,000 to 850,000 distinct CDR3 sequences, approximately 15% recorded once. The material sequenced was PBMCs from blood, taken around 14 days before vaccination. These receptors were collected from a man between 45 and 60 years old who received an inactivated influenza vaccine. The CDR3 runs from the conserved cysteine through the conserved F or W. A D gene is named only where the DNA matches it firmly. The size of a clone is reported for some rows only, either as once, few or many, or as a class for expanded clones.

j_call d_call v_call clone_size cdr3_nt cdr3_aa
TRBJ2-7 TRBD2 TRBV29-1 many TGCAGTGTAGGGACTAGCGGATACGAGCAGTACTTC CSVGTSGYEQYF
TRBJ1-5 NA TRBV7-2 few TGTGCCAGCAGCTTAATATCGGACAGTTATCAGCCCCAGCATTTT CASSLISDSYQPQHF
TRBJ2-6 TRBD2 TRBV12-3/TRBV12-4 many TGTGCCAGCAGTTTAAGCGGGGTTACTGGGGCCAACGTCCTGACTTTC CASSLSGVTGANVLTF
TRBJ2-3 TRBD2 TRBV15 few TGTGCCACCAGCAGAGTTAGAACTAGCGGGGGCACAGATACGCAGTATTTT CATSRVRTSGGTDTQYF
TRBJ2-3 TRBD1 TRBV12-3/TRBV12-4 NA TGTGCCAGCAGTTTCTCCATCCAGACAGGGGGAGTGACAGATACGCAGTATTTT CASSFSIQTGGVTDTQYF
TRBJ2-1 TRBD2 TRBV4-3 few TGCGCCAGCAGCCAAGGCCAGCGGGGTTACAATGAGCAGTTCTTC CASSQGQRGYNEQFF
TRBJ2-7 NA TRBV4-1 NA TGCGCCAGCAGCCAAGAATCCGCCAGGGGCCTGTCCTACGAGCAGTACTTC CASSQESARGLSYEQYF
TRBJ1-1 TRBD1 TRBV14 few TGTGCCAGCACAATAGGGGGCGTGAACACTGAAGCTTTCTTT CASTIGGVNTEAFF
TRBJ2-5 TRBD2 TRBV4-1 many TGCGCCAGCAGAGGGACTAGCGGGGGAGACCAAGAGACCCAGTACTTC CASRGTSGGDQETQYF
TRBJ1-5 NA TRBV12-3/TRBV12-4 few TGTGCCAGCGCAGAGTTTAGCAATCAGCCCCAGCATTTT CASAEFSNQPQHF
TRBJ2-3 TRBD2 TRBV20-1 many TGCAGTGCTAGAGATCATCAGGGGCTCAATAGCGGGGGGGGCACAGATACGCAGTATTTT CSARDHQGLNSGGGTDTQYF
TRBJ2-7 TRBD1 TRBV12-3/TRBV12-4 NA TGTGCCAGCGGCTTGACAGGGGCCTACGAGCAGTACTTC CASGLTGAYEQYF
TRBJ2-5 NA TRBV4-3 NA TGCGCCAGCAGCCAGGACACTAACCGAGAGACCCAGTACTTC CASSQDTNRETQYF
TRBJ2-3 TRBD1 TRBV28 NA TGTGCCAGCGGGCTACAGGGGGTAGGCACAGATACGCAGTATTTT CASGLQGVGTDTQYF